This entry lists 13 T cell receptor beta chains sequenced from one sample in a study of shared clonotypes between healthy human individuals. Libraries were prepared by immunoSEQ multiplex PCR; TCRdb keeps only in-frame clonotypes and omits some of them. The table records about 2.4 million clones, approximately 93% of them present only once. The sequencing input was naive CD4+ T cells from PBMCs. The subset: CD45RA+ positively selected. All receptors come from a man aged 18 to 29 in good health. Some clones in this sample may be carry-over from other donors' samples.

V gene TRBV2 combines with J gene TRBJ1-1; D remains unclear. The germline V gene encodes CDR1 SNHLY and CDR2 FYNNEI. Trimming left V 3 bases short and J 1 base short, with 9 bases between. The CDR3 totals 14 residues. CDR3: CASSDRGQNTEAFF. Written as DNA, the CDR3 is TGTGCCAGCAGTGACAGAGGGCAGAACACTGAAGCTTTCTTT. The complete variable domain, with remaining parts taken from reference TRBV2 and TRBJ1-1, reads EPEVTQTPSHQVTQMGQEVILRCVPISNHLYFYWYRQILGQKVEFLVSFYNNEISEKSEIFDDQFSVERPDGSNFTLKIRSTKLEDSAMYFCASSDRGQNTEAFFGQGTRLTVV.

This chain links TRBV9 with TRBJ2-5; perhaps TRBD1 as D (5 bases). The CDR3 is made up of 14 amino acids. Germline assignment: CDR1 SGDLS and CDR2 YYNGEE. The V end was cut by 0 bases, the J end by 5 bases, with 11 bases between. For the CDR3, the DNA is TGTGCCAGCAGCGTAGATCAGGGTAGGGAGACCCAGTACTTC. Translation: CASSVDQGRETQYF.

The chain combines TRBV9 with TRBJ2-2; TRBD2 might be the D (5 bases). V lost 3 bases, J lost 4 bases, and 13 bases lay in between. CDR1 and CDR2 (germline): SGDLS, YYNGEE. CDR3 length: 15 residues. This CDR3 reads CASSEAGHTTGELFF. CDR3 nucleotides: TGTGCCAGCAGCGAGGCGGGCCATACCACCGGGGAGCTGTTTTTT.

The rearrangement links TRBV28 to TRBJ2-2; 7 bases line up with TRBD2. This CDR3 contains 14 residues. The germline V gene has CDR1 MDHEN and CDR2 SYDVKM. Losses at the gene ends were 6 bases for V and 3 bases for J; bases not matched to a gene: 4. CDR3 protein: CASSQRGYTGELFF. The CDR3 DNA reads as TGTGCCAGCAGCCAGCGGGGCTACACCGGGGAGCTGTTTTTT.

The V gene is TRBV28, the J gene TRBJ2-2, with 11 positions matching TRBD2. CDR1 and CDR2 (germline): MDHEN, SYDVKM. Losses at the gene ends were 10 bases for V and 7 bases for J; bases not matched to a gene: 2. The CDR3 contains 12 residues. The CDR3 spells CATSGRIGELFF. The DNA of the CDR3 is TGTGCCACTAGCGGGAGGATCGGGGAGCTGTTTTTT.

V and J are TRBV5-4 and TRBJ1-2, with D tentatively TRBD1 (6 bases). Trimming stripped 2 bases from V and 1 base from J, with 24 bases between. Per germline, CDR1 SGHNT and CDR2 YYREEE (reference sequence). The CDR3 is made up of 19 amino acids. The CDR3, as DNA: TGTGCCAGCAGCTTTCCAGGGGTTACGGCCCTTCCAGTTAACTATGGCTACACCTTC. Its protein product is CASSFPGVTALPVNYGYTF. The whole variable domain, remainder taken from reference TRBV5-4 and TRBJ1-2, is ETGVTQSPTHLIKTRGQQVTLRCSSQSGHNTVSWYQQALGQGPQFIFQYYREEENGRGNFPPRFSGLQFPNYSSELNVNALELDDSALYLCASSFPGVTALPVNYGYTFGSGTRLTVV.

This clone has more than one count but fewer than ten. V gene TRBV28 combines with J gene TRBJ1-5, with D possibly being TRBD1 (6 bases). V was trimmed by 5 bases and J by 5 bases, leaving 13 bases between them. The CDR3 spans 14 residues. Germline loops: CDR1 MDHEN, CDR2 SYDVKM. The CDR3 coding sequence is TGTGCCAGCAGTCCCCCGGGGGGGCATCAGCCCCAGCATTTT. Amino acids: CASSPPGGHQPQHF.

The CDR3, as DNA: TGTGCCAGCCGACTAGCGGGGGGCTACAATGAGCAGTTCTTC. Translating it yields CASRLAGGYNEQFF. This rearrangement joins TRBV19 to TRBJ2-1, with TRBD2 matching 13 bases. The CDR3 has 14 residues. After removal of 9 bases from V and 3 bases from J, the junction contained 2 bases not matched to a gene. Germline values: CDR1 LNHDA, CDR2 SQIVND (reference sequence).

The chain joins TRBV30 to TRBJ1-2; D is unresolved. V was shortened by 4 bases and J by 8 bases, with 17 bases between the two germline ends. Germline CDR1 and CDR2: GTSNPN and SVGIG (reference sequence). CDR3 length: 13 amino acids. This CDR3 reads CAWTGLVTSGYTF. In DNA form, the CDR3 reads TGTGCCTGGACCGGCTTAGTTACCAGCGGCTACACCTTC. Full variable domain (missing parts from reference TRBV30 and TRBJ1-2): SQTIHQWPATLVQPVGSPLSLECTVEGTSNPNLYWYRQAAGRGLQLLFYSVGIGQISSEVPQNLSASRPQDRQFILSSKKLLLSDSGFYLCAWTGLVTSGYTFGSGTRLTVV.

This clone was seen once. CDR3 in amino acids: CASSYSGDTDTQYF. The CDR3 DNA follows: TGTGCCAGCAGCTACAGCGGAGACACAGATACGCAGTATTTT. The chain couples TRBV11-3 to TRBJ2-3; weak D call: TRBD2 (5 bases). With 4 bases removed from V and 2 bases from J, the gap between germline ends came to 10 bases. CDR3 length: 14 amino acids. Germline assignment: CDR1 SGHNT and CDR2 YENEEA. Variable domain in full (rest from reference TRBV11-3 and TRBJ2-3): EAGVVQSPRYKIIEKKQPVAFWCNPISGHNTLYWYLQNLGQGPELLIRYENEEAVDDSQLPKDRFSAERLKGVDSTLKIQPAELGDSAVYLCASSYSGDTDTQYFGPGTRLTVL.

The chain combines TRBV5-1 with TRBJ2-3; 13 bases align to TRBD2. CDR1 and CDR2 from the germline V gene are SGHRS and YFSETQ. After removal of 4 bases from V and 4 bases from J, the junction contained 9 bases not matched to a gene. The CDR3 extends over 17 amino acids. The CDR3 spells CASSAAALAGGPDTQYF. The CDR3 region has the DNA TGCGCCAGCAGCGCGGCGGCACTAGCGGGAGGGCCAGATACGCAGTATTTT. Based on the CDR3 plus reference TRBV5-1 and TRBJ2-3, the full variable domain is KAGVTQTPRYLIKTRGQQVTLSCSPISGHRSVSWYQQTPGQGLQFLFEYFSETQRNKGNFPGRFSGRQFSNSRSEMNVSTLELGDSALYLCASSAAALAGGPDTQYFGPGTRLTVL.

The chain carries TRBV5-5 and TRBJ1-5; D is undetermined. Germline V gene lookup returns CDR1 SGHKS and CDR2 YYEKEE (reference sequence). The CDR3 contains 16 residues. Trimming removed 0 bases from V and 3 bases from J, with 13 bases in between. The CDR3 DNA reads as TGTGCCAGCAGCTTGGGCCAGGTCGGGAACAATCAGCCCCAGCATTTT. Translation: CASSLGQVGNNQPQHF.

J is TRBJ1-1 and V is TRBV27; a weak D match, TRBD1 (6 bases). Germline lookup yields CDR1 MNHEY and CDR2 SMNVEV (reference sequence). The CDR3 sequence is 13 residues long. Trimming removed 5 bases from V and 4 bases from J, with 11 bases in between. As DNA, the CDR3 is TGTGCCAGCAGTCCCCGGGGGCTCACTGAAGCTTTCTTT. Translated, it gives CASSPRGLTEAFF.